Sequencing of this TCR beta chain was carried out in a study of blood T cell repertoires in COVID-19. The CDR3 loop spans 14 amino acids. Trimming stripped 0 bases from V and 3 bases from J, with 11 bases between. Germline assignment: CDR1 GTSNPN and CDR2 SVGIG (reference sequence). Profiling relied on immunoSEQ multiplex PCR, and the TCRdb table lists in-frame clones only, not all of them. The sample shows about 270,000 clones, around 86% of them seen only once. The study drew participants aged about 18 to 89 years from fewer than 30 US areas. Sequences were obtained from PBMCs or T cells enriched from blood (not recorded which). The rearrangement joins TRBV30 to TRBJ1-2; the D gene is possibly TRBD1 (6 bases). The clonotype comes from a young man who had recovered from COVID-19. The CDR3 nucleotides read TGTGCCTGGAGTGTAAGGGGGAGAGACTATGGCTACACCTTC. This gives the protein CAWSVRGRDYGYTF.